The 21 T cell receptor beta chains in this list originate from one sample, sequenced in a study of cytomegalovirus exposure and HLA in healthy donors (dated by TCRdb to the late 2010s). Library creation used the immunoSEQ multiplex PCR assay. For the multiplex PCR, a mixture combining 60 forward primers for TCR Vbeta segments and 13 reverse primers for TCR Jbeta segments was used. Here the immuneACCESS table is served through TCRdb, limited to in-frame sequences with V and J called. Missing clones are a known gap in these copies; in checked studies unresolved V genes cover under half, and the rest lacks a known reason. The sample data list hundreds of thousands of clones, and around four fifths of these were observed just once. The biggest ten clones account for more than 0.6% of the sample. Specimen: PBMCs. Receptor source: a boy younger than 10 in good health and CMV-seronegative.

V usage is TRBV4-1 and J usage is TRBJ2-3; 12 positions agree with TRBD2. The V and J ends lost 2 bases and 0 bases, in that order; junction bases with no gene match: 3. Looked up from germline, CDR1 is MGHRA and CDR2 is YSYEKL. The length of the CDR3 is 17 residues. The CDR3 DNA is TGCGCCAGCAGCCAAAGGGGACTAGCGGGTAGCACAGATACGCAGTATTTT. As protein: CASSQRGLAGSTDTQYF.

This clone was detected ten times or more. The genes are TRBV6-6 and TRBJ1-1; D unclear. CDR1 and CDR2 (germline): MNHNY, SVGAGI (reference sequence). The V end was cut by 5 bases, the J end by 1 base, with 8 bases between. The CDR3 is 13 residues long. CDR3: CASSTPQNTEAFF. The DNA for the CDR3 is TGTGCCAGCAGTACACCACAGAACACTGAAGCTTTCTTT.

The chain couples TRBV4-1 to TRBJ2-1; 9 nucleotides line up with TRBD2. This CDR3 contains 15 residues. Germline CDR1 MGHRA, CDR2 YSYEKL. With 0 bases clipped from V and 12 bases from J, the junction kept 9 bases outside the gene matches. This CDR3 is CASSQDFGGGVVQFF. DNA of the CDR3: TGCGCCAGCAGCCAAGATTTTGGCGGGGGGGTTGTGCAGTTCTTC.

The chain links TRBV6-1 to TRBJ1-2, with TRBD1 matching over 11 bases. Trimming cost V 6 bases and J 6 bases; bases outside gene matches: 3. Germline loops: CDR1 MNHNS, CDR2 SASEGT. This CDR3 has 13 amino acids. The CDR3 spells CASRGTGGDGYTF. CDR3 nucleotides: TGTGCCAGCAGGGGGACAGGGGGAGATGGCTACACCTTC.

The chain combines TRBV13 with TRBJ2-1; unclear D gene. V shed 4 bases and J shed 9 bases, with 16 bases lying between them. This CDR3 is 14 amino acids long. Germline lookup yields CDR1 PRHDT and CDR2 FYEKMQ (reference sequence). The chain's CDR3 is CASSSPLSIREQFF. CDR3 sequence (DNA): TGTGCCAGCAGCTCCCCCTTGAGCATACGTGAGCAGTTCTTC.

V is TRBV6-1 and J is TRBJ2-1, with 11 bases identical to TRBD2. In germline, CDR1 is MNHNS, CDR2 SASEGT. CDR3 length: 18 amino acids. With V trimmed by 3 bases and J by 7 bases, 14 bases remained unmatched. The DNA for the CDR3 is TGTGCCAGCAGTGACTACCCTCCACTAGCGGGAGTAGGGAATGAGCAGTTCTTC. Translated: CASSDYPPLAGVGNEQFF.

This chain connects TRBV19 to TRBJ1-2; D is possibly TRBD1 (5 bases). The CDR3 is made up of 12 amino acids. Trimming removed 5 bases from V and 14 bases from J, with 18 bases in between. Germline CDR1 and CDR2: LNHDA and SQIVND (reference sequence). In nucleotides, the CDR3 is TGTGCCAGTAGTCTCCCCGGTCAGGAGGGGACCTTC. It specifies CASSLPGQEGTF.

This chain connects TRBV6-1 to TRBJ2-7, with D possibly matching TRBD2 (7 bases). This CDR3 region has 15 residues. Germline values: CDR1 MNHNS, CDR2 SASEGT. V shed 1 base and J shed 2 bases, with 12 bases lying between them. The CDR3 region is CASSEGGGYPYEQYF. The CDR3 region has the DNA TGTGCCAGCAGTGAAGGCGGGGGCTACCCCTACGAGCAGTACTTC.

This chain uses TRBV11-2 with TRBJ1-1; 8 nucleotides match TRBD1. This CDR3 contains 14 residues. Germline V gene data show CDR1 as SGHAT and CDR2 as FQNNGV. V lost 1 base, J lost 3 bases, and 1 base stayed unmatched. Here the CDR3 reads CASSLGTGHTEAFF. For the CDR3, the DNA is TGTGCCAGCAGCTTAGGGACAGGGCACACTGAAGCTTTCTTT. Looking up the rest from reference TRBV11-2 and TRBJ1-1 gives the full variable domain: EAGVAQSPRYKIIEKRQSVAFWCNPISGHATLYWYQQILGQGPKLLIQFQNNGVVDDSQLPKDRFSAERLKGVDSTLKIQPAKLEDSAVYLCASSLGTGHTEAFFGQGTRLTVV.

The CDR3 spells CASSELGTGERNEQFF. The CDR3 DNA sequence: TGTGCCAGCAGTGAATTGGGAACAGGGGAAAGGAATGAGCAGTTCTTC. V and J are TRBV25-1 and TRBJ2-1, with 7 bases that match TRBD1. Germline CDR1 and CDR2: MGHDK and SYGVNS. The trim removed 1 base at V and 7 bases at J, leaving 10 bases unmatched. The CDR3 sequence is 16 residues long.

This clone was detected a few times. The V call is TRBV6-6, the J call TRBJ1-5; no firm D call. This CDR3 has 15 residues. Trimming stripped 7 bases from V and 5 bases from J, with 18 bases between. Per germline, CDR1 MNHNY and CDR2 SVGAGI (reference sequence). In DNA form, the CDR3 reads TGTGCCAGCATCGCGGGTACCTTCAACGATCAGCCCCAGCATTTT. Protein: CASIAGTFNDQPQHF.

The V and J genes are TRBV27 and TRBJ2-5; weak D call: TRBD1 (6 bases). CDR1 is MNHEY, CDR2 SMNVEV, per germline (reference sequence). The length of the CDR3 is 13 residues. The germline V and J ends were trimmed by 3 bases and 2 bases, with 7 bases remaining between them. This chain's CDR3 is CASSFGTQETQYF. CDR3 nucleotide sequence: TGTGCCAGCAGTTTTGGGACACAAGAGACCCAGTACTTC.

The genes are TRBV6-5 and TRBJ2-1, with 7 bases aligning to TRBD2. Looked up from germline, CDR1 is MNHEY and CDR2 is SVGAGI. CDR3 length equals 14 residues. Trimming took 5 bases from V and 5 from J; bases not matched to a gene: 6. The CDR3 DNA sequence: TGTGCCAGCAGTCCGTGGGGGGGGGACAATGAGCAGTTCTTC. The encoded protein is CASSPWGGDNEQFF.

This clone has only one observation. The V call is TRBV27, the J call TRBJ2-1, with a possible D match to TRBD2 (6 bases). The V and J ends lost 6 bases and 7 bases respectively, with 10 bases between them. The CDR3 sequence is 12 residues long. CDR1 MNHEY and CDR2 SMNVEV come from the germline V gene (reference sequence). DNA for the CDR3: TGTGCCAGCAGGGGGGAGGCGAATGAGCAGTTCTTC. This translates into CASRGEANEQFF.

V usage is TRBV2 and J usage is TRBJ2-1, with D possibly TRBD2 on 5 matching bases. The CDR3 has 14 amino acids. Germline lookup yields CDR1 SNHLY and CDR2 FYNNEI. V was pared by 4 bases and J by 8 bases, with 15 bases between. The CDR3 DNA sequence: TGTGCCAGCAGTGGAGAGGGTAGCTCAGATGAGCAGTTCTTC. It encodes CASSGEGSSDEQFF. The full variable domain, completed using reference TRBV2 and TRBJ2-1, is EPEVTQTPSHQVTQMGQEVILRCVPISNHLYFYWYRQILGQKVEFLVSFYNNEISEKSEIFDDQFSVERPDGSNFTLKIRSTKLEDSAMYFCASSGEGSSDEQFFGPGTRLTVL.

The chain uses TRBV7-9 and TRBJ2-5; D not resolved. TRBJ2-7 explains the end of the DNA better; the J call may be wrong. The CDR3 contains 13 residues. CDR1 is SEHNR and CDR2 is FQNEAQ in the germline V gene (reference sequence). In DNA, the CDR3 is TGTGCCAGCAGCTTGAACAGTGCCTACGAGCAGTACTTC. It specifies CASSLNSAYEQYF.

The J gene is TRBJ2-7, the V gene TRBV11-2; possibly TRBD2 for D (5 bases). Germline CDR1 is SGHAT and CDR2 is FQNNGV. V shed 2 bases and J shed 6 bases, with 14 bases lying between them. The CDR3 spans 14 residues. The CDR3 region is CASSLSGWGIEQYF. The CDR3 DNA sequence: TGTGCCAGCAGCTTATCGGGGTGGGGTATCGAGCAGTACTTC.

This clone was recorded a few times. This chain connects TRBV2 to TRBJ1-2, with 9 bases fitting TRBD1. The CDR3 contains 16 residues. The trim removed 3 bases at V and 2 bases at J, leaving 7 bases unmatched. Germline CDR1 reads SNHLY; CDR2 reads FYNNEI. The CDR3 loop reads CASSETGTGINYGYTF. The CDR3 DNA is TGTGCCAGCAGTGAGACCGGGACAGGGATAAACTATGGCTACACCTTC.

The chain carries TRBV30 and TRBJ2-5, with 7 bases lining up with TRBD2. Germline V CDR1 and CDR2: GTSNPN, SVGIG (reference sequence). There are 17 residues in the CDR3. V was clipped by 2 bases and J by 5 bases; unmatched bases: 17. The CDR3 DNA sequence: TGTGCCTGGAGTCTTACTAGCGACAGCCTAAACGGGGAGACCCAGTACTTC. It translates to CAWSLTSDSLNGETQYF.

The DNA for the CDR3 is TGTGCCAGCAGCATCACGGACAGGGCCCATAGCAATCAGCCCCAGCATTTT. Protein sequence: CASSITDRAHSNQPQHF. This chain joins TRBV7-8 and TRBJ1-5, with 8 bases matching TRBD1. The CDR3 loop spans 17 amino acids. The V gene's germline CDR1 is SGHVS and CDR2 FQNEAQ. V trimming: 5 bases; J trimming: 0 bases; junction bases outside the gene matches: 9.

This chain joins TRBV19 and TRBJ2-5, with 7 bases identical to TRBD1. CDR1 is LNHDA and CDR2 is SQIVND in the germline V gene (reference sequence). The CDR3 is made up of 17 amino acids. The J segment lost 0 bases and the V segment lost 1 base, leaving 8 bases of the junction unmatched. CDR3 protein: CASSIGTGALYQETQYF. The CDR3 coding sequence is TGTGCCAGTAGTATAGGAACAGGGGCCCTATACCAAGAGACCCAGTACTTC.